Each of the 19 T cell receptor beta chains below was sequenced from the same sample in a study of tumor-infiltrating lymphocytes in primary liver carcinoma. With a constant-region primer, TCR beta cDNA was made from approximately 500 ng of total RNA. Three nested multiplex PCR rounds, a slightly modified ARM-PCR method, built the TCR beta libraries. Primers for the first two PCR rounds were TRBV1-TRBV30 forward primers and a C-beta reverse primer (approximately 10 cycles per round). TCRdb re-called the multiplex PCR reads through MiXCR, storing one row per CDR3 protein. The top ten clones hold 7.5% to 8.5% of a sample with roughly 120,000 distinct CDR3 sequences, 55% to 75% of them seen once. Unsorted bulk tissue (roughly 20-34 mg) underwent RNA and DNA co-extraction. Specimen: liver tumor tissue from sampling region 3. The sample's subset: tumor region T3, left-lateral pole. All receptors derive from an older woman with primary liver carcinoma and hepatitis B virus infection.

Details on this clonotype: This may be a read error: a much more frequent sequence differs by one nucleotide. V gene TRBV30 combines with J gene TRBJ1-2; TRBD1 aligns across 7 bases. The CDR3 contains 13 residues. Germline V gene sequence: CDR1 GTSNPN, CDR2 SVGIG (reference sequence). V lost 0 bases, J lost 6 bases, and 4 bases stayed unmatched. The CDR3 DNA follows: TGTGCCTGGAGTGTACAGCAGGGGGATGGCTACACCTTC. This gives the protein CAWSVQQGDGYTF.

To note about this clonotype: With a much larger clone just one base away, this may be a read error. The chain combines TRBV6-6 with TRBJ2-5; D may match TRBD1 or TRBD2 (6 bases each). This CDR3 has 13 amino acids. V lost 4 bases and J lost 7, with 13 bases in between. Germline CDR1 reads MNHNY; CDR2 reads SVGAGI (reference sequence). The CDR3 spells CASSLVQGGTQYF. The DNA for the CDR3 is TGTGCCAGCAGTTTGGTACAGGGAGGGACCCAGTACTTC.

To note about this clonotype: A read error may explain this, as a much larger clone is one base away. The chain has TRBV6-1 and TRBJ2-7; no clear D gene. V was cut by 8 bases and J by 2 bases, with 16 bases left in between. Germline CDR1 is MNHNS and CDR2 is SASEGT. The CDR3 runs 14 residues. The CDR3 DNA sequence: TGTGCCAGCCGTCGGGCAGGTGTAACCTACGAGCAGTACTTC. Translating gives CASRRAGVTYEQYF.

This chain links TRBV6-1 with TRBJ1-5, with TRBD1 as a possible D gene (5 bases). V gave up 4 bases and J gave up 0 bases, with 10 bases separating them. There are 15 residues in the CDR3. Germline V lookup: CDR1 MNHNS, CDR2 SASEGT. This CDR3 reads CASSGRQHSNQPQHF. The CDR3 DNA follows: TGTGCCAGCAGTGGCAGACAGCATAGCAATCAGCCCCAGCATTTT.

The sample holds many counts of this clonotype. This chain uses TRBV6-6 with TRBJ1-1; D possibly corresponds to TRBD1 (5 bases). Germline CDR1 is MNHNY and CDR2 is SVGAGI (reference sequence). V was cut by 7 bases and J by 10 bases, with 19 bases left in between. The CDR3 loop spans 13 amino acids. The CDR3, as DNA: TGTGCCAGCAACCTTGGTGGTGGGGGACCAGCTTTCTTT. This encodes CASNLGGGGPAFF.

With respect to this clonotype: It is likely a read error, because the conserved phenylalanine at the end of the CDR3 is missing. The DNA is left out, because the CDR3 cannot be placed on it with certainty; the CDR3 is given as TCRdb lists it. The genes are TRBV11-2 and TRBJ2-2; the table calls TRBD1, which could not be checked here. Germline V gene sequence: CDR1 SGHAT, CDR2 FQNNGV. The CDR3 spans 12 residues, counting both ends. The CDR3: CASTRGTGELFS.

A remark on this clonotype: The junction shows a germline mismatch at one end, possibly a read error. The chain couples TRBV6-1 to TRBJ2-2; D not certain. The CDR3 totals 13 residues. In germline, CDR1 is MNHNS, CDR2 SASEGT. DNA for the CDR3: TGTGCCTGCAGTGTCTCGAACACCGGGGAGCTGTTTTTT. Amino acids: CACSVSNTGELFF.

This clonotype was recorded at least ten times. The CDR3 sequence is CSVARAYYGYTF. The CDR3 DNA sequence: TGCAGCGTTGCAAGGGCGTACTATGGCTACACCTTC. V and J are TRBV29-1 and TRBJ1-2; D is unclear. V lost 4 bases, J lost 3 bases, and 9 bases lay in between. The CDR3 totals 12 residues. The germline CDR1 and CDR2 sequences are SQVTM and ANQGSEA.

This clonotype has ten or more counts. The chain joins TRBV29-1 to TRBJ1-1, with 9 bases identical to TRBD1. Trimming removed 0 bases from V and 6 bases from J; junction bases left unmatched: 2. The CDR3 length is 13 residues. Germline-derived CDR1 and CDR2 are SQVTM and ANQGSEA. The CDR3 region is CSVEDRQGAEAFF. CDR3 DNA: TGCAGCGTTGAAGATCGACAGGGGGCTGAAGCTTTCTTT.

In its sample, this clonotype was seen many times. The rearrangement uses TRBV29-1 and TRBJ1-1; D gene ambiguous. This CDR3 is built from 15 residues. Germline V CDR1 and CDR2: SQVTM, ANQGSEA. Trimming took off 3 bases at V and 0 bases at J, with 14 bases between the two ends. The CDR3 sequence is CSVDSQINMNTEAFF. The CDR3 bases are TGCAGCGTTGATAGTCAGATAAACATGAACACTGAAGCTTTCTTT.

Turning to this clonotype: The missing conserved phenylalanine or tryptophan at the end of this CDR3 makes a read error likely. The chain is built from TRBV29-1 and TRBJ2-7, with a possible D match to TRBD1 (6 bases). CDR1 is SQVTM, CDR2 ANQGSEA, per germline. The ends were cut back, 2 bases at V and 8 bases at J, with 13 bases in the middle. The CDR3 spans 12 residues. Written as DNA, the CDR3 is TGCAGCGTTGAACAGGGGCCCCACAAGCAGTACCTC. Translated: CSVEQGPHKQYL.

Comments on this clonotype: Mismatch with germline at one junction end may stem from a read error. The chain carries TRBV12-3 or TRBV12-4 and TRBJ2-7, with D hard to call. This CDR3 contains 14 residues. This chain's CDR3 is CASNPVWAMGGQYF. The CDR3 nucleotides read TGCGCCAGCAATCCTGTATGGGCCATGGGTGGGCAGTACTTC.

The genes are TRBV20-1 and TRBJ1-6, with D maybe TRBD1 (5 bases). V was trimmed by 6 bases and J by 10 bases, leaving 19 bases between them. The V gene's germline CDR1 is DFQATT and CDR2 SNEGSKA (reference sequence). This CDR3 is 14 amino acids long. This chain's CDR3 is CSALNQRDGSPLHF. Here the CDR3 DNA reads TGCAGTGCGTTAAATCAAAGGGACGGATCACCCCTCCACTTT.

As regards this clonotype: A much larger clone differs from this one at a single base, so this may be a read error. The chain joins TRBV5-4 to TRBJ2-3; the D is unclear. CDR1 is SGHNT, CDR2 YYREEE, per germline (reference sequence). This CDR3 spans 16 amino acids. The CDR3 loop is CAGSLWYGTSTDTQYF. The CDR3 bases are TGTGCCGGCAGCTTGTGGTACGGAACTAGCACAGATACGCAGTATTTT.

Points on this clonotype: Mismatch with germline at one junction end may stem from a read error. In DNA form, the CDR3 reads TGCGTCAGCAGCTTGGAGAAGGGGGAAGAGACCCAGTACTTC. Amino acids: CVSSLEKGEETQYF. The J gene is TRBJ2-5, the V gene TRBV5-1; weak D call: TRBD1 (6 bases). The CDR3 extends over 14 amino acids. Germline V gene data show CDR1 as SGHRS and CDR2 as YFSETQ.

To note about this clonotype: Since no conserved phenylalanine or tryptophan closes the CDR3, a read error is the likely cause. The CDR3 spells CASSLDWRSDTQYS. The CDR3, as DNA: TGCGCCAGCAGCTTAGACTGGAGATCAGATACGCAGTATTCT. The chain employs TRBV11-1 and TRBJ2-3; D gene uncertain. The CDR3 has 14 residues. Germline V gives CDR1 SGHAT, CDR2 FQDESV (reference sequence).

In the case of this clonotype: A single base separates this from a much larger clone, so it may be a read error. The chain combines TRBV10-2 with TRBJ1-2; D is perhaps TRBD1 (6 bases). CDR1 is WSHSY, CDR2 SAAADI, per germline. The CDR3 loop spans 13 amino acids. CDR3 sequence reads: CASSYTGSVGYIF. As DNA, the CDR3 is TGCGCCAGCAGTTACACAGGGAGTGTTGGCTACATCTTC.

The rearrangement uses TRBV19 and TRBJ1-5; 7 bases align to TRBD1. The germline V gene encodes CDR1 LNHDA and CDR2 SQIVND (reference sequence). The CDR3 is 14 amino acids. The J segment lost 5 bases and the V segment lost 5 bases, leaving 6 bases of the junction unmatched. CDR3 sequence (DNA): TGTGCCAGTAGTGAGGGACAGCACTATCAGCCCCAGCATTTT. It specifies CASSEGQHYQPQHF.

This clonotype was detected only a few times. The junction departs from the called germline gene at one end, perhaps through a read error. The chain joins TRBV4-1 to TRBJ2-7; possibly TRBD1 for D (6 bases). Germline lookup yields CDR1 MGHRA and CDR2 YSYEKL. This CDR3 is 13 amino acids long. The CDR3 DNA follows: TGCGCCGGCAGCCTACAGGGAGAATACGAGCAGTACTTC. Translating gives CAGSLQGEYEQYF.